The next 23 T cell receptor beta chains were all read from a single sample in a study of early T cells in non-severe SARS-CoV-2 infection. TCRdb recomputed calls from the 5' RACE reads with MiXCR, one row per CDR3 protein. The profile covers fewer than 35,000 distinct CDR3 sequences, with more than 4.5% appearing a single time and 5% to 5.5% taken by the ten largest. The sequenced sample consisted of whole blood. These TCRs come from an adult who was a healthcare worker with PCR-confirmed SARS-CoV-2 infection or an uninfected control (not recorded which).

This clonotype was detected ten times or more. The J gene is TRBJ1-1, the V gene TRBV29-1; perhaps TRBD1 as D (5 bases). This CDR3 contains 13 residues. Germline loops: CDR1 SQVTM, CDR2 ANQGSEA. Trimming shortened V by 6 bases and J by 6 bases, and 17 bases separated the two germline ends. The CDR3 DNA is TGCAGCGTCGCCCCCACGTGGGGCGCTGAAGCTTTCTTT. Amino acid sequence: CSVAPTWGAEAFF.

This clonotype came up a few times. The chain links TRBV19 to TRBJ1-4; a weak D match, TRBD1 (5 bases). Germline assignment: CDR1 LNHDA and CDR2 SQIVND (reference sequence). V was cut by 9 bases and J by 0 bases, with 14 bases left in between. The CDR3 consists of 15 residues. CDR3 nucleotide sequence: TGTGCCAGCCGGACACACCCTGCAACTAATGAAAAACTGTTTTTT. Encoded protein: CASRTHPATNEKLFF.

Ten or more counts support this clonotype. The J gene is TRBJ1-1, the V gene TRBV2; no clear D gene. Germline loops: CDR1 SNHLY, CDR2 FYNNEI. The V end lost 7 bases, the J end lost 2 bases, and 11 bases lay between the germline ends. The CDR3 is 13 amino acids. CDR3 residues: CASTRDRNTEAFF. In DNA form, the CDR3 reads TGTGCCAGCACCCGGGATCGAAACACTGAAGCTTTCTTT.

This clonotype was counted many times. The chain uses TRBV19 and TRBJ2-5; D ambiguous. V was clipped by 5 bases and J by 2 bases, with 9 bases between them. The CDR3 is 13 residues long. Germline values: CDR1 LNHDA, CDR2 SQIVND (reference sequence). In DNA, the CDR3 is TGTGCCAGTAGTCTCGGTCTTCAAGAGACCCAGTACTTC. Translation gives CASSLGLQETQYF.

Ten or more counts support this clonotype. The chain uses TRBV10-1 and TRBJ2-7; 9 bases agree with TRBD1. This CDR3 region has 14 residues. Germline V gene sequence: CDR1 WNHNN, CDR2 SYGVQD (reference sequence). V lost 7 bases and J lost 5; bases outside the gene matches: 9. CDR3 in amino acids: CASMPGTGINEQYV. The CDR3 DNA reads as TGCGCCAGCATGCCGGGGACAGGGATCAACGAGCAGTACGTC.

This clonotype was picked up many times. V is TRBV19 and J is TRBJ1-2; a weak D match, TRBD1 (6 bases). Germline loops: CDR1 LNHDA, CDR2 SQIVND (reference sequence). The CDR3 runs 13 residues. The V and J ends lost 10 bases and 7 bases respectively, with 19 bases between them. The CDR3 nucleotides are TGTGCCACCCCCAGGGGAAGTTATGTTGGCTACACCTTC. This codes for CATPRGSYVGYTF.

This clonotype has at least ten counts. The chain has TRBV28 and TRBJ2-2; the D is unclear. Germline V gene lookup returns CDR1 MDHEN and CDR2 SYDVKM. V was clipped by 11 bases and J by 1 base, with 14 bases between them. The CDR3 totals 14 residues. CDR3 sequence reads: CAVRAKRNTGELFF. CDR3 coding DNA: TGTGCCGTCCGGGCCAAGCGGAACACCGGGGAGCTGTTTTTT.

This clonotype has more than one count but fewer than ten. The chain combines TRBV6-6 with TRBJ2-1; 8 bases match TRBD2. This CDR3 spans 18 amino acids. V dropped 2 bases and J dropped 5; count of bases not matched to a gene: 14. Germline CDR1 and CDR2: MNHNY and SVGAGI (reference sequence). The CDR3, as DNA: TGTGCCAGCAGTTACCCGGAGTCGGGTAGCGGGACAAACAATGAGCAGTTCTTC. Protein product: CASSYPESGSGTNNEQFF.

Of note for this clonotype: A much larger clone lies a single base off, so this may be a read error. The rearrangement links TRBV11-3 to TRBJ2-2, with D unresolved. The germline V gene encodes CDR1 SGHNT and CDR2 YENEEA. The length of the CDR3 is 14 residues. Trimming took 0 bases from V and 4 from J, leaving 6 bases between them. CDR3 DNA: TGTGCCAGCAGCTTAGATCCCTCCACCGGGGAGCTGTTTTTT. Translated: CASSLDPSTGELFF. The whole variable domain, filled in from reference TRBV11-3 and TRBJ2-2, reads EAGVVQSPRYKIIEKKQPVAFWCNPISGHNTLYWYLQNLGQGPELLIRYENEEAVDDSQLPKDRFSAERLKGVDSTLKIQPAELGDSAVYLCASSLDPSTGELFFGEGSRLTVL.

This clonotype was recorded at least ten times. V gene TRBV15 combines with J gene TRBJ1-5; 8 bases are shared with TRBD1. Looked up from germline, CDR1 is LNHNV and CDR2 is YYDKDF (reference sequence). The CDR3 runs to 16 residues. V lost 0 bases, J lost 3 bases, and 4 bases stayed unmatched. This CDR3 is CATSRDRGRNNQPQHF. The CDR3 nucleotides read TGTGCCACCAGCAGAGACAGGGGGCGGAACAATCAGCCCCAGCATTTT.

This clonotype was observed a few times. J is TRBJ1-2 and V is TRBV20-1; perhaps TRBD1 as D (5 bases). Trimming removed 1 base at V and 4 bases at J, with 16 bases between. Germline V lookup: CDR1 DFQATT, CDR2 SNEGSKA (reference sequence). The CDR3 is made up of 15 amino acids. The CDR3 DNA follows: TGCAGTGCTAGAGGAGAGAAGGGGCTGGGCTATGGCTACACCTTC. Encoded protein: CSARGEKGLGYGYTF.

This clonotype has ten or more counts. V and J are TRBV10-3 and TRBJ1-1, with TRBD1 identical over 7 bases. The junction had 2 bases not matched to a gene; V was cut back by 6 bases and J by 1 base. The length of the CDR3 is 13 residues. Germline CDR1 ENHRY, CDR2 SYGVKD. The CDR3 nucleotides are TGTGCCATCAGCAGGACAGGGAACACTGAAGCTTTCTTT. It is translated as CAISRTGNTEAFF.

This clonotype was found a few times. This chain joins TRBV7-9 and TRBJ2-1; 11 positions agree with TRBD2. This CDR3 is built from 17 residues. Germline CDR1 and CDR2: SEHNR and FQNEAQ (reference sequence). V trimming: 2 bases; J trimming: 6 bases; junction bases outside the gene matches: 9. The CDR3 nucleotides read TGTGCCAGCAGCTTATTAACTAGCGGGAGTCGAGGCAATGAGCAGTTCTTC. Its translation is CASSLLTSGSRGNEQFF.

The chain combines TRBV28 with TRBJ1-2; D is uncertain. Trimming took off 5 bases at V and 2 bases at J, with 12 bases between the two ends. Germline assignment: CDR1 MDHEN and CDR2 SYDVKM. This CDR3 comprises 14 residues. The CDR3 DNA reads as TGTGCCAGCAGTATCTGGGGTGGCAACTATGGCTACACCTTC. Protein: CASSIWGGNYGYTF.

This chain links TRBV7-2 with TRBJ2-1, with 9 bases matching TRBD2. The CDR3 consists of 13 residues. V was pared by 5 bases and J by 10 bases, with 6 bases of the junction left unmatched. The germline V gene has CDR1 SGHTA and CDR2 FQGNSA. CDR3 protein: CASSRLAELEQFF. CDR3 sequence (DNA): TGTGCCAGCAGCCGACTAGCGGAGCTAGAGCAGTTCTTC.

This clonotype was seen repeatedly, ten times or more. The chain uses TRBV18 and TRBJ1-1; D perhaps matches TRBD1 (6 bases). The CDR3 has 14 amino acids. The germline CDR1 and CDR2 sequences are KGHSH and LQKENI. Trimming cost V 5 bases and J 4 bases, with 14 bases left between them. In DNA, the CDR3 is TGTGCCAGCTCAGAACAGGGTGAGGGCACTGAAGCTTTCTTT. Its protein is CASSEQGEGTEAFF.

Many counts were recorded for this clonotype. V usage is TRBV2 and J usage is TRBJ2-7, with 12 bases matching TRBD2. Germline V gives CDR1 SNHLY, CDR2 FYNNEI. V shed 4 bases, J shed 0 bases, and the junction held 7 bases outside the gene matches. CDR3 size: 17 residues. CDR3 sequence: CASSGRGLAGSSYEQYF. CDR3 DNA: TGTGCCAGCAGTGGGAGAGGACTAGCGGGGAGCTCCTACGAGCAGTACTTC.

This clonotype was seen ten or more times. The chain couples TRBV18 to TRBJ1-5, with D possibly being TRBD1 (6 bases). This CDR3 is 15 amino acids long. Trimming left V 4 bases short and J 3 bases short, with 13 bases between. The germline gives CDR1 KGHSH, CDR2 LQKENI. The CDR3 DNA reads TGTGCCAGCTCACGGTCAGGGACAATCAATCAGCCCCAGCATTTT. This sequence encodes CASSRSGTINQPQHF.

This clonotype was recorded at least ten times. The DNA is omitted, as the CDR3 cannot be located on it reliably, and the CDR3 follows TCRdb's listing. The J gene is TRBJ1-5, the V gene TRBV28. The germline V gene encodes CDR1 MDHEN and CDR2 SYDVKM. A total of 13 residues make up the CDR3, ends included. The CDR3 reads CASSFLAGQPQHF.

J is TRBJ2-3 and V is TRBV9, with D possibly called TRBD1 or TRBD2 (5 bases each). Per the germline V gene, CDR1 is SGDLS and CDR2 is YYNGEE. The CDR3 spans 15 residues. The ends were cut back, 0 bases at V and 3 bases at J, with 11 bases in the middle. CDR3 protein: CASSVEGRRTDTQYF. CDR3 in DNA: TGTGCCAGCAGCGTAGAGGGGAGAAGAACAGATACGCAGTATTTT.

This clonotype was picked up many times. The V and J genes are TRBV2 and TRBJ2-2; 10 nucleotides agree with TRBD2. Looked up from germline, CDR1 is SNHLY and CDR2 is FYNNEI. The trim removed 3 bases at V and 3 bases at J, leaving 7 bases unmatched. The CDR3 length is 17 residues. In nucleotides, the CDR3 is TGTGCCAGCAGTGAGGCTAGCGGGAGTCTCTACACCGGGGAGCTGTTTTTT. It encodes CASSEASGSLYTGELFF.

The CDR3 loop is CASIRTSGNNEQFF. The CDR3 bases are TGTGCCAGCATTAGGACTAGCGGGAACAATGAGCAGTTCTTC. The rearrangement links TRBV6-5 to TRBJ2-1, with TRBD2 identical over 12 bases. This CDR3 region has 14 residues. With 7 bases clipped from V and 5 bases from J, the junction kept 3 bases outside the gene matches. Germline values: CDR1 MNHEY, CDR2 SVGAGI.

This clonotype was seen repeatedly, ten times or more. The rearrangement joins TRBV11-2 to TRBJ2-1; the D gene is possibly TRBD2 (5 bases). The V end was cut by 5 bases, the J end by 0 bases, with 14 bases between. The CDR3 consists of 16 residues. Germline V lookup: CDR1 SGHAT, CDR2 FQNNGV. The CDR3 bases are TGTGCCAGCAGCCCCCAAGGCGGGCGCTCCTACAATGAGCAGTTCTTC. It encodes CASSPQGGRSYNEQFF. Variable domain in full (rest from reference TRBV11-2 and TRBJ2-1): EAGVAQSPRYKIIEKRQSVAFWCNPISGHATLYWYQQILGQGPKLLIQFQNNGVVDDSQLPKDRFSAERLKGVDSTLKIQPAKLEDSAVYLCASSPQGGRSYNEQFFGPGTRLTVL.